What follows are 29 T cell receptor beta chains derived from one specimen sequenced in a study of Ad26.COV2.S vaccination and SARS-CoV-2 variants. Described treatment: about 20 received Ad26.COV2.S at low or high dose, single or two shots; 5 received placebo; per-sample allocation not given. Collection of samples fell on day 63 after the first vaccine or placebo injection. Clones were sequenced by immunoSEQ multiplex PCR, and TCRdb holds only the in-frame ones, with some missing. Among 350,000 to 550,000 clones listed, 85% to 90% were seen once. The sample in question was peripheral blood, obtained in a trial of Ad26.COV2.S vaccine versus placebo. These receptors were collected from a person between 18 and 65 years old who received the Ad26.COV2.S COVID-19 vaccine or a placebo.

The CDR3 sequence: CASSVGSGRGQPQHF. The CDR3 DNA reads as TGTGCCAGCAGCGTAGGTTCAGGTAGGGGCCAGCCCCAGCATTTT. J is TRBJ1-5 and V is TRBV9, with TRBD1 as a possible D gene (5 bases). The CDR3 spans 15 residues. The V gene lost 0 bases and the J gene lost 7 bases, with 14 bases spanning the gap. Germline V gene data show CDR1 as SGDLS and CDR2 as YYNGEE.

CDR3 protein: CASSARTGGTDTQYF. DNA for the CDR3: TGTGCCAGCAGCGCCCGGACAGGGGGCACAGATACGCAGTATTTT. The chain uses TRBV7-9 and TRBJ2-3; 9 nucleotides match TRBD1. Trimming removed 5 bases from V and 1 base from J; junction bases left unmatched: 4. This CDR3 region has 15 residues. Germline values: CDR1 SEHNR, CDR2 FQNEAQ (reference sequence). The entire variable domain, with the rest obtained from reference TRBV7-9 and TRBJ2-3, is as follows: DTGVSQNPRHKITKRGQNVTFRCDPISEHNRLYWYRQTLGQGPEFLTYFQNEAQLEKSRLLSDRFSAERPKGSFSTLEIQRTEQGDSAMYLCASSARTGGTDTQYFGPGTRLTVL.

V usage is TRBV4-3 and J usage is TRBJ2-3; 8 nucleotides match TRBD1. This CDR3 is built from 17 residues. Trimming cost V 0 bases and J 3 bases; bases outside gene matches: 8. Germline-derived CDR1 and CDR2 are LGHNA and YSLEER. CDR3 DNA sequence: TGCGCCAGCAGCCAAGATCCGACGGACAGGGAGACAGATACGCAGTATTTT. This encodes CASSQDPTDRETDTQYF.

The J gene is TRBJ2-1, the V gene TRBV7-2, with a possible D match to TRBD2 (6 bases). V dropped 1 base and J dropped 9 bases, with 10 bases sitting between them. The CDR3 has 13 residues. The germline V gene has CDR1 SGHTA and CDR2 FQGNSA. The CDR3 loop reads CASSLDGDSEQFF. The CDR3 DNA reads as TGTGCCAGCAGCTTAGACGGGGACTCTGAGCAGTTCTTC.

The chain employs TRBV29-1 and TRBJ1-2; 10 bases are a match to TRBD1. The CDR3 length is 13 residues. With V trimmed by 6 bases and J by 7 bases, 8 bases remained unmatched. The germline gives CDR1 SQVTM, CDR2 ANQGSEA. CDR3 amino acids: CSVEGQGIGGYTF. CDR3 DNA: TGCAGCGTGGAGGGACAGGGGATTGGTGGCTACACCTTC.

J is TRBJ1-1 and V is TRBV25-1, with D possibly being TRBD1 (5 bases). Trimming took 3 bases from V and 2 from J, leaving 10 bases between them. This CDR3 is built from 14 residues. Germline V CDR1 and CDR2: MGHDK, SYGVNS. CDR3 bases: TGTGCCAGCAGTGATAGGGGACGAAACACTGAAGCTTTCTTT. Translated: CASSDRGRNTEAFF.

The rearrangement joins TRBV5-1 to TRBJ2-5; D is unresolved. The CDR3 is 16 residues long. The germline CDR1 and CDR2 sequences are SGHRS and YFSETQ. V gave up 6 bases and J gave up 2 bases, with 20 bases separating them. CDR3 DNA sequence: TGCGCCAGCAAATTCGGTTTGGGTTTAATTCAAGAGACCCAGTACTTC. It translates to CASKFGLGLIQETQYF.

This clone was seen a handful of times. The J gene is TRBJ1-2, the V gene TRBV14; 8 nucleotides agree with TRBD1. Germline lookup yields CDR1 SGHDN and CDR2 FVKESK. CDR3 length: 14 residues. Trimming at V came to 9 bases and at J to 6 bases, leaving 12 bases not matched to a gene. Here the CDR3 DNA reads TGTGCCAGATTACCGGGACAGGCATGTCATGGCTACACCTTC. It codes for CARLPGQACHGYTF.

The chain joins TRBV5-1 to TRBJ1-1; no clear D gene. CDR1 SGHRS and CDR2 YFSETQ come from the germline V gene. V gave up 3 bases and J gave up 0 bases, with 9 bases separating them. This CDR3 region has 14 residues. CDR3 amino acids: CASSSGSMNTEAFF. In DNA form, the CDR3 reads TGCGCCAGCAGCTCGGGGAGCATGAACACTGAAGCTTTCTTT.

This clone was detected only a few times. The chain employs TRBV6-5 and TRBJ1-3; D unclear. The CDR3 spans 15 residues. Germline V gene data show CDR1 as MNHEY and CDR2 as SVGAGI. Trimming pared 0 bases from V and 0 bases from J, leaving 6 bases between. The CDR3: CASSYSALSGNTIYF. CDR3 DNA sequence: TGTGCCAGCAGTTACTCGGCCCTCTCTGGAAACACCATATATTTT.

This chain joins TRBV7-3 and TRBJ2-1; no clear D. V lost 2 bases and J 0 bases, leaving 11 bases between the germline ends. The CDR3 runs 16 residues. CDR1 and CDR2 (germline): SGHTA, FQGTGA. CDR3 DNA: TGTGCCAGCAGCTTACGGGCGGACCACTCCTACAATGAGCAGTTCTTC. It translates to CASSLRADHSYNEQFF.

The chain is built from TRBV4-3 and TRBJ2-3, with 7 nucleotides matching TRBD2. Germline V gene data show CDR1 as LGHNA and CDR2 as YSLEER. This CDR3 is built from 17 residues. V gave up 0 bases and J gave up 2 bases; unmatched junction bases: 8. Here the CDR3 DNA reads TGCGCCAGCAGCCAAGATGTGGCTAGCGGATTCACAGATACGCAGTATTTT. This encodes CASSQDVASGFTDTQYF.

This rearrangement joins TRBV28 to TRBJ1-5; 8 bases align to TRBD1. The CDR3 runs to 15 residues. CDR1 and CDR2 from the germline V gene are MDHEN and SYDVKM. Germline trimming cut 6 bases from V and 4 bases from J; bases unmatched to any gene: 8. CDR3 nucleotide sequence: TGTGCCAGCAGGGCCGACAGGGGACTAAATCAGCCCCAGCATTTT. Amino acids: CASRADRGLNQPQHF.

This clone showed up just once. This CDR3 is also generated by other DNA sequences in the sample. The rearrangement uses TRBV4-3 and TRBJ2-1; a weak D match, TRBD2 (6 bases). Germline CDR1 LGHNA, CDR2 YSLEER. V lost 0 bases to trimming and J lost 4 bases, with 10 bases between them. The CDR3 runs 15 residues. CDR3 in DNA: TGCGCCAGCAGCCAAGATGGAGGGGTTTACAATGAGCAGTTCTTC. Its translation: CASSQDGGVYNEQFF.

This chain links TRBV7-9 with TRBJ1-2; D gene uncertain. Germline values: CDR1 SEHNR, CDR2 FQNEAQ (reference sequence). V was shortened by 1 base and J by 0 bases, with 6 bases between the two germline ends. The CDR3 contains 14 residues. The CDR3 here is CASSLERPNYGYTF. The DNA of the CDR3 is TGTGCCAGCAGCTTAGAACGTCCTAACTATGGCTACACCTTC.

This chain links TRBV5-1 with TRBJ1-5, with 9 bases that match TRBD1. Trimming at V came to 5 bases and at J to 4 bases, leaving 7 bases not matched to a gene. CDR1 is SGHRS and CDR2 is YFSETQ in the germline V gene. The CDR3 loop spans 15 amino acids. The DNA for the CDR3 is TGCGCCAGCAGTCCCGGGACAGGGTTAAATCAGCCCCAGCATTTT. It is translated as CASSPGTGLNQPQHF.

V and J are TRBV28 and TRBJ1-1; TRBD1 aligns across 8 bases. Germline V gene data show CDR1 as MDHEN and CDR2 as SYDVKM. The CDR3 length is 12 residues. J gave up 4 bases and V 7 bases, and 2 bases lay outside the gene matches. This CDR3 reads CASKTGGTEAFF. In DNA, the CDR3 is TGTGCCAGCAAAACAGGGGGCACTGAAGCTTTCTTT.

The CDR3 nucleotides read TGTGCCAGCTCACCAGCTAGCGGGAACTACGAGCAGTACGTC. Translation gives CASSPASGNYEQYV. The chain carries TRBV18 and TRBJ2-7; 9 nucleotides line up with TRBD2. This CDR3 is built from 14 residues. Germline V lookup: CDR1 KGHSH, CDR2 LQKENI. Trimming cost V 2 bases and J 3 bases; bases outside gene matches: 2.

The chain links TRBV6-2 or TRBV6-3 to TRBJ2-2; no clear D gene. The V end lost 2 bases, the J end lost 7 bases, and 8 bases lay between the germline ends. The CDR3 runs to 13 residues. Germline CDR1 reads MNHEY; CDR2 reads SVGEGT. The CDR3 here is CASSYPGGGELFF. The CDR3 nucleotides are TGTGCCAGCAGTTACCCGGGTGGCGGGGAGCTGTTTTTT.

This chain connects TRBV6-2 or TRBV6-3 to TRBJ2-7, with a weak D call TRBD1 (6 bases). V lost 1 base to trimming and J lost 2 bases, with 12 bases between them. Germline CDR1 MNHEY, CDR2 SVGEGT. The CDR3 loop spans 15 amino acids. For the CDR3, the DNA is TGTGCCAGCAGTTACTTCAGAGGGGGTGCCTACGAGCAGTACTTC. Translated, it gives CASSYFRGGAYEQYF.

Concerning this clone: The same CDR3 is also encoded by other DNA sequences in this sample. The chain uses TRBV5-6 and TRBJ1-5; D is unclear. Trimming removed 0 bases at V and 2 bases at J, with 12 bases between. The CDR3 runs to 16 residues. Germline lookup yields CDR1 SGHDT and CDR2 YYEEEE. The chain's CDR3 is CASSLGAGGGNQPQHF. In nucleotides, the CDR3 is TGTGCCAGCAGCTTGGGGGCAGGTGGTGGCAATCAGCCCCAGCATTTT.

The CDR3 sequence is CASSDPDEYNEQFF. The CDR3 DNA sequence: TGTGCCAGCAGTGATCCCGACGAATACAATGAGCAGTTCTTC. V is TRBV2 and J is TRBJ2-1; no definite D call. Per germline, CDR1 SNHLY and CDR2 FYNNEI. The CDR3 consists of 14 residues. Trimming pared 3 bases from V and 4 bases from J, leaving 10 bases between.

This clone was seen a single time. The chain is built from TRBV7-3 and TRBJ1-2; possible D gene TRBD1, 5 bases. Between the trimmed V and J ends, which lost 4 bases and 1 base, there was a span of 13 bases. CDR1 and CDR2 (germline): SGHTA, FQGTGA. The CDR3 covers 15 residues. The CDR3 DNA reads TGTGCCAGCAGCTCCAGACAGCTTCTTAACTATGGCTACACCTTC. It yields the protein CASSSRQLLNYGYTF.

This rearrangement joins TRBV5-4 to TRBJ1-1, with unresolved D. This CDR3 is 15 amino acids long. The V and J ends lost 4 bases and 0 bases respectively, with 13 bases between them. Germline assignment: CDR1 SGHNT and CDR2 YYREEE (reference sequence). The CDR3 protein is CASSRPTTLNTEAFF. The CDR3, as DNA: TGTGCCAGCAGCCGCCCAACAACGTTGAACACTGAAGCTTTCTTT. The full variable domain, completed using reference TRBV5-4 and TRBJ1-1, is ETGVTQSPTHLIKTRGQQVTLRCSSQSGHNTVSWYQQALGQGPQFIFQYYREEENGRGNFPPRFSGLQFPNYSSELNVNALELDDSALYLCASSRPTTLNTEAFFGQGTRLTVV.

The V and J genes are TRBV19 and TRBJ2-1; D ambiguous. V lost 3 bases and J lost 0, with 6 bases in between. Germline V gene data show CDR1 as LNHDA and CDR2 as SQIVND (reference sequence). The CDR3 has 14 residues. The CDR3 DNA follows: TGTGCCAGTAGTATTTGGGGCTCCTACAATGAGCAGTTCTTC. Protein product: CASSIWGSYNEQFF. The variable domain in full, with the rest retrieved from reference TRBV19 and TRBJ2-1, is DGGITQSPKYLFRKEGQNVTLSCEQNLNHDAMYWYRQDPGQGLRLIYYSQIVNDFQKGDIAEGYSVSREKKESFPLTVTSAQKNPTAFYLCASSIWGSYNEQFFGPGTRLTVL.

The chain carries TRBV18 and TRBJ2-5; D is perhaps TRBD2 (6 bases). The CDR3 covers 14 residues. V was clipped by 3 bases and J by 5 bases, with 13 bases between them. Germline CDR1 and CDR2: KGHSH and LQKENI. The CDR3 protein is CASSPAAGRETQYF. The CDR3 DNA sequence: TGTGCCAGCTCACCCGCGGCAGGGAGGGAGACCCAGTACTTC.

The chain links TRBV27 to TRBJ1-6; 9 nucleotides agree with TRBD1. V trimming: 4 bases; J trimming: 10 bases; junction bases outside the gene matches: 5. The length of the CDR3 is 14 residues. From germline, CDR1 is MNHEY and CDR2 SMNVEV (reference sequence). Here the CDR3 reads CASSYTGGRSPLHF. CDR3 DNA sequence: TGTGCCAGCAGTTACACAGGGGGCCGGTCACCCCTCCACTTT.

The chain uses TRBV30 and TRBJ1-5; no clear D. This CDR3 contains 13 residues. CDR1 and CDR2 from the germline V gene are GTSNPN and SVGIG (reference sequence). Trimming left V 2 bases short and J 7 bases short, with 12 bases between. The CDR3 DNA follows: TGTGCCTGGAGTTTCGGCGTACGGCAGCCCCAGCATTTT. The encoded protein is CAWSFGVRQPQHF.

This clone has only one observation. The rearrangement links TRBV4-2 to TRBJ2-7; 11 bases match TRBD2. V shed 0 bases and J 4 bases; nucleotides not matched to a gene: 5. The length of the CDR3 is 16 residues. CDR1 LGHNA and CDR2 YNFKEQ come from the germline V gene. The CDR3: CASSQEATSGAYEQYF. As DNA, the CDR3 is TGTGCCAGCAGCCAAGAAGCGACTAGCGGGGCTTACGAGCAGTACTTC.